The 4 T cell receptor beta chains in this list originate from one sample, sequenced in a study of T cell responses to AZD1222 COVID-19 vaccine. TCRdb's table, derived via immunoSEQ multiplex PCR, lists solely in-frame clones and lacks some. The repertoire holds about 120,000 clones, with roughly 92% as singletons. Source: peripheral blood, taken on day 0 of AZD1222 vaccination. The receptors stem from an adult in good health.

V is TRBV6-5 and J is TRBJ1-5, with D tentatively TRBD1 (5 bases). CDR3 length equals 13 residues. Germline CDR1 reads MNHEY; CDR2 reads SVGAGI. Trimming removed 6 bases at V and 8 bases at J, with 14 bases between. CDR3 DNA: TGTGCCAGCAGGAATTGGGGGGGGAAGCCCCAGCATTTT. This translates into CASRNWGGKPQHF.

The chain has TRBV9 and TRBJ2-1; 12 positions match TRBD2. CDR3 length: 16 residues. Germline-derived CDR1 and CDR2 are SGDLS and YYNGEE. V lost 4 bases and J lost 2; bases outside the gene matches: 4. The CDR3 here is CASSKLAGGTYNEQFF. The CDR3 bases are TGTGCCAGCAGCAAACTAGCGGGGGGTACCTACAATGAGCAGTTCTTC.

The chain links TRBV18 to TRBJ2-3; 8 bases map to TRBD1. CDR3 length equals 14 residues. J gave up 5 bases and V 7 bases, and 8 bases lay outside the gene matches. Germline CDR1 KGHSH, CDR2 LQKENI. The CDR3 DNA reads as TGTGCCAGCTTCTCGGACAGGGTACAAGATACGCAGTATTTT. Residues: CASFSDRVQDTQYF.

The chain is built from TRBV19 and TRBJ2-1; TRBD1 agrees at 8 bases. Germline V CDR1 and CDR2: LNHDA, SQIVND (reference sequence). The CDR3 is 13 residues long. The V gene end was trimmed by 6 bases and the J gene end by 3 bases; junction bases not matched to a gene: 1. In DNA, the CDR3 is TGTGCCAGTAGCGGGACAGGCTACAATGAGCAGTTCTTC. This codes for CASSGTGYNEQFF. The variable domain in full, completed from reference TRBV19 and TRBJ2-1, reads DGGITQSPKYLFRKEGQNVTLSCEQNLNHDAMYWYRQDPGQGLRLIYYSQIVNDFQKGDIAEGYSVSREKKESFPLTVTSAQKNPTAFYLCASSGTGYNEQFFGPGTRLTVL.